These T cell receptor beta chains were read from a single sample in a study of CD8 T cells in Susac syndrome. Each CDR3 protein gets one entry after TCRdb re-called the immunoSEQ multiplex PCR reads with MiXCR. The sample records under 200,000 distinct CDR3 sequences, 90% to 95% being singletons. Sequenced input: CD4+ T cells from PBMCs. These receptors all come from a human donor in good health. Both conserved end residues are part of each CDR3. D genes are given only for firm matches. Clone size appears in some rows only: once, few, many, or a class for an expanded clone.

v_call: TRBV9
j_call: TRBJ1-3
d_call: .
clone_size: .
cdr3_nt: TGTGCCAGCAGCGGGAACTCTGGAAACACCATATATTTT
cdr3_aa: CASSGNSGNTIYF

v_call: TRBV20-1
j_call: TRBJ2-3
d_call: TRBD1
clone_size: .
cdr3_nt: TGCAGTGCAGAACAGGGGGGCACAGATACGCAGTATTTT
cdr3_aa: CSAEQGGTDTQYF

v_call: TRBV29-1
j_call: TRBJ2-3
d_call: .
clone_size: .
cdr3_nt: TGCAGCGGCGCGGAGCTCTGGGGCACAGATACGCAGTATTTT
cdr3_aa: CSGAELWGTDTQYF

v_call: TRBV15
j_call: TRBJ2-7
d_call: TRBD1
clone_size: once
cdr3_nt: TGTGCCACCAGCTTCCCCGGGACAGGGACATACGAGCAGTACTTC
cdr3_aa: CATSFPGTGTYEQYF

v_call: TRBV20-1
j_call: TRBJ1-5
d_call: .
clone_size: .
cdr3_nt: TGCAGTGTTCCACAGGGTGGCAATCAGCCCCAGCATTTT
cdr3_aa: CSVPQGGNQPQHF

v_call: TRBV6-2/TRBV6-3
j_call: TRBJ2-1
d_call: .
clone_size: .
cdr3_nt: TGTGCCAGCCAGGGTTACAATGAGCAGTTCTTC
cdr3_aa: CASQGYNEQFF

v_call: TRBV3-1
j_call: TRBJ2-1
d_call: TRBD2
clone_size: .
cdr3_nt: TGTGCCAGCAGCCAACCCCTGACTAGCGGGGGAGGAAAGAATGAGCAGTTCTTC
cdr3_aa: CASSQPLTSGGGKNEQFF

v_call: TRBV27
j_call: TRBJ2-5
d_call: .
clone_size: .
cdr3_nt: TGTGCCAGCCGTTCGGCGTCAGCTGGATCGGAGACCCAGTACTTC
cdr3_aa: CASRSASAGSETQYF

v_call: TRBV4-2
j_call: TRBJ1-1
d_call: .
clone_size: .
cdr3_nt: TGTGCCAGCAGCCAACGGCAGTCGAACACTGAAGCTTTCTTT
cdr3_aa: CASSQRQSNTEAFF

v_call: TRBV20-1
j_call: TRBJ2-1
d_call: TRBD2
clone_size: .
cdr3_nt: TGCAGTGCTAGTTCTCCGCGAGCGGGGAATCCTAATGAGCAGTTCTTC
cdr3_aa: CSASSPRAGNPNEQFF

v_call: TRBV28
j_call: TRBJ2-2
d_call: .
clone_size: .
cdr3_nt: TGTGCCAGCAGTGCCCCAGCGGTGAACACCGGGGAGCTGTTTTTT
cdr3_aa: CASSAPAVNTGELFF

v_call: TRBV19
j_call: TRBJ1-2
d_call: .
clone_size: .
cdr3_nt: TGTGCCAGTAGTAAGGGGGGGGCGCGAGTCTCCGGCTACACCTTC
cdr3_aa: CASSKGGARVSGYTF

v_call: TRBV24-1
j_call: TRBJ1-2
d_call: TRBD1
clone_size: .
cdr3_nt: TGTGCCACCAGACGGACAGGGGATGAATATGGCTACACCTTC
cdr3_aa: CATRRTGDEYGYTF

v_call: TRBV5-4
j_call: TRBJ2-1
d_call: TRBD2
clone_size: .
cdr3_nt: TGTGCCAGCAGCCCCGGGACTAGCGGCCTAAGTGAGCAGTTCTTC
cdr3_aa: CASSPGTSGLSEQFF

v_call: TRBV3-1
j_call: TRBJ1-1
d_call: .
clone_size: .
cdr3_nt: TGTGCCAGCAGCCCGCAACTAACCGAGAGAACTTTCTTT
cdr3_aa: CASSPQLTERTFF

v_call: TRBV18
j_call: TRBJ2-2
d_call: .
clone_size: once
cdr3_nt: TGTGCCAGCTCACGTGCCGCTGAGAACACCGGGGAGCTGTTTTTT
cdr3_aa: CASSRAAENTGELFF

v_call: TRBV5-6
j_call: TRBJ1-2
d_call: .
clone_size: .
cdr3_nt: TGTGCCAGCAGCTTGTTGTCAGGGGCCGTCGCTGGCTACACCTTC
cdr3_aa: CASSLLSGAVAGYTF

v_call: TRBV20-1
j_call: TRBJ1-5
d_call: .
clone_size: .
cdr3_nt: TGCAGTGCTAGAGATCTAAGGACCAATCAGCCCCAGCATTTT
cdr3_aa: CSARDLRTNQPQHF

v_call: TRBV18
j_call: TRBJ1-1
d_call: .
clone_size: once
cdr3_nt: TGTGCCAGCTCAACAGGGTCGGACACTGAAGCTTTCTTT
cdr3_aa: CASSTGSDTEAFF

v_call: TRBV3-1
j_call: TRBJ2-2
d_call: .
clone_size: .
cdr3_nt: TGTGCCAGCAGCCAAGTCTCAGGGACGAACACCGGGGAGCTGTTTTTT
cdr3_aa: CASSQVSGTNTGELFF

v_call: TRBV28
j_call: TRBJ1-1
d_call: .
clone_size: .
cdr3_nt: TGTGCCAGCAGTTCTCTCGGGACTCCCGGGGTCGATTTCTTT
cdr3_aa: CASSSLGTPGVDFF

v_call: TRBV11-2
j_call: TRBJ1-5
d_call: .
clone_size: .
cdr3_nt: TGTGCCAGCAGCTTAGCCCCCCAGGGTAGTCGATTTCAGCCCCAGCATTTT
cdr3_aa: CASSLAPQGSRFQPQHF

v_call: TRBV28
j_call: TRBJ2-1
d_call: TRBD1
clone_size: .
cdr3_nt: TGTGCCAGCAGTTCTCACGGGACAGGGTTGAAGGAGCAGTTCTTC
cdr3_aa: CASSSHGTGLKEQFF

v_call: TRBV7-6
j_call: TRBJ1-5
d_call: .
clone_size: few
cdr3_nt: TGTGCCAGCAGCTTAGGGACAGAGAATCAGCCCCAGCATTTT
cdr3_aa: CASSLGTENQPQHF

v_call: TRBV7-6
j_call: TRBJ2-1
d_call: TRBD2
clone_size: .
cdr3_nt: TGTGCCAGCAGCACAGCGGGGGGCGGCCTTGAGCAGTTCTTC
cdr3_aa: CASSTAGGGLEQFF

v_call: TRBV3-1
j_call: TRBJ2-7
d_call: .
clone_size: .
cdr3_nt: TGTGCCAGCAGCCGAATGGCGACAGGCTACGAGCAGTACTTC
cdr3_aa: CASSRMATGYEQYF

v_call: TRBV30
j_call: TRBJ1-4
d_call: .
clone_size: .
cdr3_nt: TGTGCCTGGAGTGTACCGGGCTGGACTAATGAAAAACTGTTTTTT
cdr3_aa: CAWSVPGWTNEKLFF

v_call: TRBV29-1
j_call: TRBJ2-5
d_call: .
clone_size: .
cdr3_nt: TGCAGCCATGGGGGGGCTGAGGAGACCCAGTACTTC
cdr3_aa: CSHGGAEETQYF

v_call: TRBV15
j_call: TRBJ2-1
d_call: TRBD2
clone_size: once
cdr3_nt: TGTGCCACCCCGACTAGCGGGACTTCCGATGAGCAGTTCTTC
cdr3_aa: CATPTSGTSDEQFF

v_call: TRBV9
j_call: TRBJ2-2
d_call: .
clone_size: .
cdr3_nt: TGTGCCAGCAGTAAAGCCGGGACACTCACCGGGGAGCTGTTTTTT
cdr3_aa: CASSKAGTLTGELFF

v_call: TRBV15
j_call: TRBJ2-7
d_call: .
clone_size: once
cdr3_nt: TGTGCCACCAGCATAAGACGGATCTACGAGCAGTACTTC
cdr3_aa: CATSIRRIYEQYF

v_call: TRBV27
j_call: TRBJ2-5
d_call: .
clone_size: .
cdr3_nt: TGTGCCAGCAGGCGACAGGTTCAAGAGACCCAGTACTTC
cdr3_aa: CASRRQVQETQYF

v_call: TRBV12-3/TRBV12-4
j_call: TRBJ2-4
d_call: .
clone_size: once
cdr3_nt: TGTGCCAGCAGCGACGAAGGTGGGTGGACCAAAAACATTCAGTACTTC
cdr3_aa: CASSDEGGWTKNIQYF

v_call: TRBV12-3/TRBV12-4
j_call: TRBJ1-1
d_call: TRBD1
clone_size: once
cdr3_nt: TGTGCCAGCAGTCGAGAGACAGGGGGAGTGTACACTGAAGCTTTCTTT
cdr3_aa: CASSRETGGVYTEAFF

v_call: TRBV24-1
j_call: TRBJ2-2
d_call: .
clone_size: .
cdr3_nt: TGTGCCACCAGTGGGACCCCCAACACCGGGGAGCTGTTTTTT
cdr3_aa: CATSGTPNTGELFF

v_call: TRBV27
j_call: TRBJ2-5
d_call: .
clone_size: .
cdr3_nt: TGTGCCAGCAGTTTAGGAAGGACCCAGACCCAGTACTTC
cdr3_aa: CASSLGRTQTQYF

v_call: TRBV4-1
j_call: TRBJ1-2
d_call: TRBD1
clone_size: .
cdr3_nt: TGCGCCAGCAGCCAGCGGACAGGGGGCTACACCTTC
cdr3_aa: CASSQRTGGYTF

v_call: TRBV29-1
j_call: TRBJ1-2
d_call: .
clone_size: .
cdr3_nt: TGCAGCGTTGAAGAGACAAGAGCTAACTATGGCTACACCTTC
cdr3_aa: CSVEETRANYGYTF

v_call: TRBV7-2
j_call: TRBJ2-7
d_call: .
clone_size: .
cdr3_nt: TGTGCCAGCAGAGTGGGGGGAACCTACGAGCAGTACTTC
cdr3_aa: CASRVGGTYEQYF

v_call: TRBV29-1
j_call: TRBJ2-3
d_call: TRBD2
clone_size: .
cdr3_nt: TGCAGCGTTGGGGTGCTAGCGGATCCCACAGATACGCAGTATTTT
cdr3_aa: CSVGVLADPTDTQYF

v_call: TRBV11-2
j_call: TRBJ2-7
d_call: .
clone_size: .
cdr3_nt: TGTGCCAGCAGACTACTCCGGACAAGGGGCTCCTACGAGCAGTACTTC
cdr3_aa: CASRLLRTRGSYEQYF

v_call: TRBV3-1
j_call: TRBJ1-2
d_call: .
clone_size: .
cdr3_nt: TGTGCCAGCAGCCAAGACAGATTTTCCTATGGCTACACCTTC
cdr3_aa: CASSQDRFSYGYTF

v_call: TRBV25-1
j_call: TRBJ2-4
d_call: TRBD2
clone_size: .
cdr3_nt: TGTGCCAGCAGTGGGGGACTAGTCCCCAACATTCAGTACTTC
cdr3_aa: CASSGGLVPNIQYF

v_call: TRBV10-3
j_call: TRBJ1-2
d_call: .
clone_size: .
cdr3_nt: TGTGCCATCAGTGGGGAAGGCGACTATGGCTACACCTTC
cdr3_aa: CAISGEGDYGYTF

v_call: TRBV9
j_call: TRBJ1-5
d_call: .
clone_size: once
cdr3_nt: TGTGCCAGCAGTGGGGACCTATCGGGTCAGCCCCAGCATTTT
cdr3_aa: CASSGDLSGQPQHF

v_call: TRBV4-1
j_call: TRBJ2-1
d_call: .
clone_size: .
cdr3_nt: TGCGCCAGCAGCCAACCAGAGACCATGTATCCTGGACGTGAGCAGTTCTTC
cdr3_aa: CASSQPETMYPGREQFF

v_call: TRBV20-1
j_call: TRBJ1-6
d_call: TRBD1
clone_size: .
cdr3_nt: TGCAGTGCTACACAGGGGGCGCATTCACCCCTCCACTTT
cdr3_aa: CSATQGAHSPLHF

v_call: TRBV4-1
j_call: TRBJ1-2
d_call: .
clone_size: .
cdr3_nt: TGCGCCAGCAGCCGGGGCCCCGGGGCTTATACCTTC
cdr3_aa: CASSRGPGAYTF

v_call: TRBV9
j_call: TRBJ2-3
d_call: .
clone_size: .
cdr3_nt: TGTGCCAGCAGCGTAGAGTCCCTCGGCACAGATACGCAGTATTTT
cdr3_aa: CASSVESLGTDTQYF

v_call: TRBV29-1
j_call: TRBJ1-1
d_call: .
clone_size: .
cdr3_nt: TGCAGCGTTGAAGTCACTGAAGCTTTCTTT
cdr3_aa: CSVEVTEAFF

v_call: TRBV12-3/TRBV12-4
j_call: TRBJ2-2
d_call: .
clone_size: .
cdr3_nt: TGTGCCAGCAGTTTTCAGGTGCCCTCAACCGGGGAGCTGTTTTTT
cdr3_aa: CASSFQVPSTGELFF

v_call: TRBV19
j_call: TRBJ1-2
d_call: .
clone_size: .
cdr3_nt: TGTGCCAGTAGTACCGGGGTGTCGGGCTACACCTTC
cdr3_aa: CASSTGVSGYTF

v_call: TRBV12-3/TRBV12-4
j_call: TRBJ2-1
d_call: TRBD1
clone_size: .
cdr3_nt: TGTGCCAGCAGTTTCAGGGGGCAGGGGAATGAGCAGTTCTTC
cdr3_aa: CASSFRGQGNEQFF

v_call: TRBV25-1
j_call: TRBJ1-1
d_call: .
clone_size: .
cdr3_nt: TGTGCCAGCAGTACAGGCAAGAAACTGAACACTGAAGCTTTCTTT
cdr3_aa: CASSTGKKLNTEAFF

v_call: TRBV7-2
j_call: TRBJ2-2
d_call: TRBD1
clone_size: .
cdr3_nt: TGTGCCAGCACCGGGACAGGGAAGAGTACGGACACCGGGGAGCTGTTTTTT
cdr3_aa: CASTGTGKSTDTGELFF

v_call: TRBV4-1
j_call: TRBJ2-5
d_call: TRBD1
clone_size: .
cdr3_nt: TGCGCCAGCAGCCAAGTAAAGGGACAGGGACGAGGGGAGACCCAGTACTTC
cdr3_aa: CASSQVKGQGRGETQYF

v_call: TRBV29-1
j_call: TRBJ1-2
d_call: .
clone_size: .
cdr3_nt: TGCCCCTCCGAGGGGGACATCCACGGGGGTGGCTACACCTTC
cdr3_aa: CPSEGDIHGGGYTF